A selection of T cell receptor beta chains follows, all from one sample in a study of beta chain features in type 1 diabetes. The protocol was immunoSEQ multiplex PCR, while the TCRdb copy is restricted to in-frame clones and leaves out a portion. The sample gives hundreds of thousands of clones, around 12% of which show up once; approximately 0.015% is in the top ten. The sequenced sample was naive CD4+ T cells from blood. The receptors were gathered from a man aged 18 to 30 in good health. CDR3s include the opening cysteine and the closing phenylalanine or tryptophan. D genes are given only for firm matches. Size tells how often a clone was seen (once, few, many) or the class of an expanded clone, and some rows leave it out.

abundance	j_gene	v_gene	d_gene	CDR3aa	CDR3nt
-	TRBJ1-1	TRBV6-6	TRBD1	CASSYSGTENTEAFF	TGTGCCAGCAGTTACTCGGGGACAGAGAACACTGAAGCTTTCTTT
-	TRBJ2-7	TRBV28	-	CASSLGQGGVIYEQYF	TGTGCCAGCAGTTTAGGGCAGGGAGGTGTCATCTACGAGCAGTACTTC
-	TRBJ1-5	TRBV28	-	CASSLLTGHQPQHF	TGTGCCAGCAGTTTATTAACAGGGCACCAGCCCCAGCATTTT
-	TRBJ2-7	TRBV7-9	TRBD1	CASSRGTGPFSYEQYF	TGTGCCAGCAGCCGCGGGACAGGCCCTTTCTCCTACGAGCAGTACTTC
-	TRBJ1-5	TRBV7-2	-	CASSSRDSNQPQHF	TGTGCCAGCAGCTCCAGGGATAGCAATCAGCCCCAGCATTTT
-	TRBJ2-1	TRBV13	-	CASIHTGLYNEQFF	TGTGCCAGCATCCATACGGGACTTTACAATGAGCAGTTCTTC
-	TRBJ2-1	TRBV5-8	TRBD1	CAYGQGAYNEQFF	TGTGCCTATGGACAGGGGGCCTACAATGAGCAGTTCTTC
-	TRBJ2-6	TRBV6-1	-	CASSEAGRTNSGANVLTF	TGTGCCAGCAGTGAGGCAGGTCGAACGAACTCTGGGGCCAACGTCCTGACTTTC
few	TRBJ1-1	TRBV5-1	-	CASRYDSYTEAFF	TGCGCCAGCAGATATGACAGCTACACTGAAGCTTTCTTT
few	TRBJ1-5	TRBV30	-	CAWGTGHSVQPQHF	TGTGCCTGGGGAACGGGACATTCAGTTCAGCCCCAGCATTTT
many	TRBJ2-1	TRBV4-2	-	CASSQNSGRFF	TGTGCCAGCAGCCAAAACAGCGGGCGGTTCTTC
-	TRBJ1-1	TRBV7-2	-	CASSFSPVAEAFF	TGTGCCAGCAGCTTCTCTCCGGTCGCTGAAGCTTTCTTT
few	TRBJ2-1	TRBV14	TRBD1	CASSLDRASYNEQFF	TGTGCCAGCAGCCTGGACAGGGCTTCTTACAATGAGCAGTTCTTC
few	TRBJ2-1	TRBV9	-	CASSVGRGRANEQFF	TGTGCCAGCAGCGTAGGACGGGGAAGGGCAAATGAGCAGTTCTTC
-	TRBJ2-3	TRBV30	-	CAWSVRDTQYF	TGTGCCTGGAGTGTGAGAGATACGCAGTATTTT
-	TRBJ2-2	TRBV2	-	CASRTFQGSTGELFF	TGTGCCAGCAGGACATTTCAGGGGAGCACCGGGGAGCTGTTTTTT
-	TRBJ2-3	TRBV10-3	TRBD1	CASLLSTGGLDTQYF	TGTGCCAGCCTACTCTCGACAGGGGGTTTGGATACGCAGTATTTT
-	TRBJ2-5	TRBV5-4	-	CASSRGGAFQETQYF	TGTGCCAGCAGCCGCGGGGGCGCTTTCCAAGAGACCCAGTACTTC
few	TRBJ1-1	TRBV4-1	TRBD1	CASSPRTGATEAFF	TGCGCCAGCAGCCCCAGGACAGGGGCCACTGAAGCTTTCTTT
-	TRBJ1-4	TRBV30	-	CAWSPPGVLHEKLFF	TGTGCCTGGAGTCCTCCAGGGGTCCTCCATGAAAAACTGTTTTTT
-	TRBJ2-3	TRBV5-6	TRBD2	CASSFGLAGSTDTQYF	TGTGCCAGCAGCTTTGGACTAGCGGGAAGCACAGATACGCAGTATTTT
few	TRBJ2-5	TRBV5-1	-	CASSLEGGQETQYF	TGCGCCAGCAGCTTGGAAGGGGGACAAGAGACCCAGTACTTC
few	TRBJ2-7	TRBV7-9	TRBD1	CASSRHRGIEPYEQYF	TGTGCCAGCAGCCGACACAGGGGTATCGAACCCTACGAGCAGTACTTC
-	TRBJ1-3	TRBV11-2	-	CASSLSDISGNTIYF	TGTGCCAGCAGCTTATCCGACATCTCTGGAAACACCATATATTTT